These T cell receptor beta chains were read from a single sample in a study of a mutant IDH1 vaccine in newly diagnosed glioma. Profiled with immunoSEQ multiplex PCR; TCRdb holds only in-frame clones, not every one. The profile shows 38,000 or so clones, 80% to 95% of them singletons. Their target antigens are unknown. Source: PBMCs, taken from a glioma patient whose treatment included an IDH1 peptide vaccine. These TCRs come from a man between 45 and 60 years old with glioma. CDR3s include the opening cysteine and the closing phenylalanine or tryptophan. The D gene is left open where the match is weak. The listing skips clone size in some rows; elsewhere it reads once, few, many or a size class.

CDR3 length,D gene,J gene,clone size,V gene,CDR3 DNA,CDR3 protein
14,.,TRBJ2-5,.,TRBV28,TGTGCCAGCAGTTTAGAGGCTAGCGAGAAGACCCAGTACTTC,CASSLEASEKTQYF
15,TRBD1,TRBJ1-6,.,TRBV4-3,TGCGCCAGCAGCCAAGACGGGACAGGGGTTTCACCCCTCCACTTT,CASSQDGTGVSPLHF
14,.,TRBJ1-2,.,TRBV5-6,TGTGCCAGCAGCTTGGAAGGGCGCCAATTCGGCTACACCTTC,CASSLEGRQFGYTF
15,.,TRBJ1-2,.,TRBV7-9,TGTGCCAGCAGCTTACCGGAATCCCGGGCCTATGGCTACACCTTC,CASSLPESRAYGYTF
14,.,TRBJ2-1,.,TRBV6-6,TGTGCCAGCAGCCCCCCAGGGACCTACAATGAGCAGTTCTTC,CASSPPGTYNEQFF
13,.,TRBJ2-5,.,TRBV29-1,TGCAGCGTTCGACGGGGGGCCGGGGAGACCCAGTACTTC,CSVRRGAGETQYF
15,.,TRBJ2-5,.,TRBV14,TGTGCCAGCAGCCAAGGCCAGCGGGTGTGGGAGACCCAGTACTTC,CASSQGQRVWETQYF
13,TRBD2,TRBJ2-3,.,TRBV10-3,TGTGCCATCAGAGGGGAGGGCCCAGATACGCAGTATTTT,CAIRGEGPDTQYF
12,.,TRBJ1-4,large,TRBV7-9,TGTGCCAGCAGCTTAACTAATGAAAAACTGTTTTTT,CASSLTNEKLFF
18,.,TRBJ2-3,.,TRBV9,TGTGCCAGCAGCTCAGCGGTTTCCCGGGATTTCCGCACAGATACGCAGTATTTT,CASSSAVSRDFRTDTQYF
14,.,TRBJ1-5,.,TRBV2,TGTGCCAGCGGTGAGGGACTGGTCGTTGAGCCCCAGCATTTT,CASGEGLVVEPQHF
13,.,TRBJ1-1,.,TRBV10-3,TGTGCCAACGCCCAGGGGAGCGGCACTGAAGCTTTCTTT,CANAQGSGTEAFF
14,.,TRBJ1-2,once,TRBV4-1,TGCGCCAGCAGCCAAGTAGGCAAATACTATGGCTACACCTTC,CASSQVGKYYGYTF
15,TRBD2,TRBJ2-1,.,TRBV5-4,TGTGCCAGCAGCTTTAGCCTAGCGGGGTACAATGAGCAGTTCTTC,CASSFSLAGYNEQFF
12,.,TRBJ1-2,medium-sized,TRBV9,TGTGCCAGCAGCGGGAACCGGTTCGTCTCCACCTTC,CASSGNRFVSTF
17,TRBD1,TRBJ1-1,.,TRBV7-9,TGTGCCAGCAGCCCTTCACGAGGACAGGGGGCTCACACTGAAGCTTTCTTT,CASSPSRGQGAHTEAFF
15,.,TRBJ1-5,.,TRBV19,TGTGCCACCAAGGAAGTGGTCATTAGCAATCAGCCCCAGCATTTT,CATKEVVISNQPQHF
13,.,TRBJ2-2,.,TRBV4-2,TGTGCCAGCAGCTCCGCAGTTACCGGGGAGCTGTTTTTT,CASSSAVTGELFF
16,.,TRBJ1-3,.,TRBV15,TGTGCCACCAGCAGAGGCAGGGTGAGCGATGGAAACACCATATATTTT,CATSRGRVSDGNTIYF
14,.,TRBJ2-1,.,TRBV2,TGTGCCAGCAGTGAAGCGCTTCCTGGCAATGAGCAGTTCTTC,CASSEALPGNEQFF
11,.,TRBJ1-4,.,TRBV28,TGTGCCAGCCTTGGACCCACGGGGCAGTTTTTT,CASLGPTGQFF
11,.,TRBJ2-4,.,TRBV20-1,TGCAGTGCTAGAACTCCGGGACCTCAGTACTTC,CSARTPGPQYF
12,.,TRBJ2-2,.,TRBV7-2,TGTGCCAGCAGACTAACCCCCGGGGAGCTGTTTTTT,CASRLTPGELFF
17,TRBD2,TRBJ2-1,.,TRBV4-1,TGCGCCAGCAGCCAAGATCCCGTGCGGGGGGAATTAGATGAGCAGTTCTTC,CASSQDPVRGELDEQFF
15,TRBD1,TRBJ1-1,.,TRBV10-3,TGTGCCATCAGTGGACAGGGGCCAACTAACACTGAAGCTTTCTTT,CAISGQGPTNTEAFF
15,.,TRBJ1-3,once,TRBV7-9,TGTGCCAGCAGCTTAGAGAGTCTCTCTGGAAACACCATATATTTT,CASSLESLSGNTIYF
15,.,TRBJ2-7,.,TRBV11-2,TGTGCCAGCAGCTTAGATCGCGGTGGACCTTACGAGCAGTACTTC,CASSLDRGGPYEQYF
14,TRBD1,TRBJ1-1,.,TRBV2,TGTGCCAGCAGTATGATCGACAGGGGGCCTGAAGCTTTCTTT,CASSMIDRGPEAFF
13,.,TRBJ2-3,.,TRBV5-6,TGTGCCAGCAGCTTTCACCGATCCGATACGCAGTATTTT,CASSFHRSDTQYF
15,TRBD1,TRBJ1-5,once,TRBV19,TGTGCCAGTAGTCCCGGGACAGGTCCTAATCAGCCCCAGCATTTT,CASSPGTGPNQPQHF
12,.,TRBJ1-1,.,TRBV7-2,TGTGCCAGCAGCCAGATGACAGGTGAAGCTTTCTTT,CASSQMTGEAFF
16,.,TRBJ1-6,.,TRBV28,TGTGCCAGCAGTTTAGCGAGTCGCTCCTATAATTCACCCCTCCACTTT,CASSLASRSYNSPLHF
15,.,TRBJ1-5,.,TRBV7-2,TGTGCCAGCAGCTTAGGGCTTTATAGCAATCAGCCCCAGCATTTT,CASSLGLYSNQPQHF
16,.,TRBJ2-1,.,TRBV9,TGTGCCAGCAGCGTAGCTGAAGGGGCCGGCAGCAATGAGCAGTTCTTC,CASSVAEGAGSNEQFF
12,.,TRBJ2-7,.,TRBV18,TGTGCCAGCTCACCACAGGACTACGAGCAGTACTTC,CASSPQDYEQYF
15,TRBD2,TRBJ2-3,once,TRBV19,TGTGCCAGTAGTCCACAAGCGGGGGTTACAGATACGCAGTATTTT,CASSPQAGVTDTQYF
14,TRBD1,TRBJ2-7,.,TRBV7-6,TGTGCCAGCAGCCAGGGACAGGGAGCCTACGAGCAGTACTTC,CASSQGQGAYEQYF
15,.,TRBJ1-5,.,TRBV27,TGTGCCAGACAACGGGGGGTTATGGACAATCAGCCCCAGCATTTT,CARQRGVMDNQPQHF
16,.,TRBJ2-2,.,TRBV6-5,TGTGCCAGCAGTTACTCGAAAGCCAGGGCGGCCGGGGAGCTGTTTTTT,CASSYSKARAAGELFF
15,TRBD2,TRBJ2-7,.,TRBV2,TGTGCCAGCAGTGAAGAGCAGACTAGCGGAGATGAGCAGTACTTC,CASSEEQTSGDEQYF
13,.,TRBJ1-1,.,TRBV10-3,TGTGCCATCAGTGAGGGTTGGATTCCTGAAGCTTTCTTT,CAISEGWIPEAFF
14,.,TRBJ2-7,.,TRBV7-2,TGTGCCAGCAGCCCCAGGGGCTCCCTCTACGAGCAGTACTTC,CASSPRGSLYEQYF
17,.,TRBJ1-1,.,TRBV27,TGTGCCAGCAGTCTAGCCCCACGTCTACGGCTGAACACTGAAGCTTTCTTT,CASSLAPRLRLNTEAFF
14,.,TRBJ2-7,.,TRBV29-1,TGCAGCGTTGAAAAGGTGGGCAGGGGCTACGAGCAGTACTTC,CSVEKVGRGYEQYF
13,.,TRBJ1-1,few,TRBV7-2,TGTGCCAGCAGCCCTAGGAGGAACACTGAAGCTTTCTTT,CASSPRRNTEAFF
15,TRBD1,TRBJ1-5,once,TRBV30,TGTGCCTGGAAGACAGGGGGAAGTAGCAATCAGCCCCAGCATTTT,CAWKTGGSSNQPQHF
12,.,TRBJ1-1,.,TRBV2,TGTGCCACCACAAGGATGAACACTGAAGCTTTCTTT,CATTRMNTEAFF
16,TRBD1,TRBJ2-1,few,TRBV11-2,TGTGCCAGCAGCGCCCGGACAGGGAGCTCCTACAATGAGCAGTTCTTC,CASSARTGSSYNEQFF
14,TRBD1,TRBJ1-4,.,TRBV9,TGTGCCAGCAGCGCACCGGGACAGGATGAAAAACTGTTTTTT,CASSAPGQDEKLFF
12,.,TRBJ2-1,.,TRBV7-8,TGTGCCAGCAACTCGGGTAGTCGTGAGCAGTTCTTC,CASNSGSREQFF
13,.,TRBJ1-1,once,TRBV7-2,TGTGCCAGCAGCCCTGGGCTGGTCACTGAAGCTTTCTTT,CASSPGLVTEAFF